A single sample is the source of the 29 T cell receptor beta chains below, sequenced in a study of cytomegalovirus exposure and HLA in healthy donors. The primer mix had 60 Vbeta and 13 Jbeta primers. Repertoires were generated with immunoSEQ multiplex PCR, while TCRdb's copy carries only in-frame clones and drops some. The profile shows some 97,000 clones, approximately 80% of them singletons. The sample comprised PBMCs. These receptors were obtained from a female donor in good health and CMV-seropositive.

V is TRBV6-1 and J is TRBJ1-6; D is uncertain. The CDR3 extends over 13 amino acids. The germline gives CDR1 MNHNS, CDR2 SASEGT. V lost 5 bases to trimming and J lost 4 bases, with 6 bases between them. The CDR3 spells CASSNQYNSPLHF. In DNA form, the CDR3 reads TGTGCCAGCAGTAACCAGTATAATTCACCCCTCCACTTT.

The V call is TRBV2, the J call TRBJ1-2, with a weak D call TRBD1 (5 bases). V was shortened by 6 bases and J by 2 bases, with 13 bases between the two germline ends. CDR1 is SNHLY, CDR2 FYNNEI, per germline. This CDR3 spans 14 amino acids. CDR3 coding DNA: TGTGCCAGCAGGACGACAGCGACGAACTATGGCTACACCTTC. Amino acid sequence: CASRTTATNYGYTF.

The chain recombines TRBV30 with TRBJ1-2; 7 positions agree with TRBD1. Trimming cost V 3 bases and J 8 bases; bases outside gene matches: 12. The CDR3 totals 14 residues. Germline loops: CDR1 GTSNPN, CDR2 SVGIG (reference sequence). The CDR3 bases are TGTGCCTGGAGCTCGGGGAGGCAGGGGGGCGGCTACACCTTC. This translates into CAWSSGRQGGGYTF.

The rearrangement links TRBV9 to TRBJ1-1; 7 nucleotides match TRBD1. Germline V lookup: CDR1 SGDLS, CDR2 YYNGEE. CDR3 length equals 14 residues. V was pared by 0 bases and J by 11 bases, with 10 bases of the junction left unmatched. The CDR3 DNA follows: TGTGCCAGCAGCGTAGGGGGGGACAGCCCGTCGGCTTTCTTT. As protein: CASSVGGDSPSAFF.

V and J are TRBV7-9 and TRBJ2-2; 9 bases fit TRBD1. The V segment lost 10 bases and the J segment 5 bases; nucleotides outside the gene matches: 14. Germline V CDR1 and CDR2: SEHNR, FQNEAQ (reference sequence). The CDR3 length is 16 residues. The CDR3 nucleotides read TGTGCCAACCAATCCACCGGGACAGGGACGACCGGGGAGCTGTTTTTT. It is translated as CANQSTGTGTTGELFF.

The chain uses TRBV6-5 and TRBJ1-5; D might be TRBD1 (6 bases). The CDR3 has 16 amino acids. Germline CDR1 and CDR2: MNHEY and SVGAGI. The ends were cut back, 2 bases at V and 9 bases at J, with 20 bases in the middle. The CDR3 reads CASSYRTGPPERPQHF. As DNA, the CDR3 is TGTGCCAGCAGTTACCGAACAGGGCCCCCGGAGCGGCCCCAGCATTTT.

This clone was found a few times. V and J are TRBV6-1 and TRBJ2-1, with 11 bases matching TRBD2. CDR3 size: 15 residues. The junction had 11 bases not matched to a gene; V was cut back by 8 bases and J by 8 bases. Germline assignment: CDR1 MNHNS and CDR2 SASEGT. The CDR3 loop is CASEFTSGGRDEQFF. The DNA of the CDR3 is TGTGCCAGCGAATTTACTAGCGGGGGCCGCGATGAGCAGTTCTTC.

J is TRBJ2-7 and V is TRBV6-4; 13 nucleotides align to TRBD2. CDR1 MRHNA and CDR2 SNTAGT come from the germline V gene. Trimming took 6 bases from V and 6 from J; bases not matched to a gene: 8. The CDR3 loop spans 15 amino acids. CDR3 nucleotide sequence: TGTGCCAGCAGGGGAGGGGGACTAGCGGGAACCGAGCAGTACTTC. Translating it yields CASRGGGLAGTEQYF.

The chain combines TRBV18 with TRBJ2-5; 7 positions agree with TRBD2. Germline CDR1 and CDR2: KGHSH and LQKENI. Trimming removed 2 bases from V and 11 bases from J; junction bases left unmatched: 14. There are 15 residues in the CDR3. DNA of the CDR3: TGTGCCAGCTCACCAGTAGCTAGCGGCCTACGGGAGCAGTACTTC. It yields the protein CASSPVASGLREQYF.

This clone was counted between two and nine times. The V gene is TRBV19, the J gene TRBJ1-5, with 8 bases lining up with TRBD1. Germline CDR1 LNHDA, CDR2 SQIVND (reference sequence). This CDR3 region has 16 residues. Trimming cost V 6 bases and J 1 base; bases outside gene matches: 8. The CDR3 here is CASRLGQGISNQPQHF. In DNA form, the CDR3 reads TGTGCCAGTAGATTAGGACAGGGAATAAGCAATCAGCCCCAGCATTTT.

CDR3 protein: CASSVEGSRGDTQYF. CDR3 bases: TGTGCCAGCAGCGTAGAGGGGTCACGAGGAGATACGCAGTATTTT. The V gene is TRBV9, the J gene TRBJ2-3; TRBD1 is a possible D gene (5 bases). In germline, CDR1 is SGDLS, CDR2 YYNGEE. The length of the CDR3 is 15 residues. The germline V and J ends were trimmed by 0 bases and 5 bases, with 13 bases remaining between them.

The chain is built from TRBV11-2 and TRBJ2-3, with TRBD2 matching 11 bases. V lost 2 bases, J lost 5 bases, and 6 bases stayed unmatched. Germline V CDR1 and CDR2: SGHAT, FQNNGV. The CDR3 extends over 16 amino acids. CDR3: CASSLLAGGQGDTQYF. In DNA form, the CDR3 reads TGTGCCAGCAGCTTACTAGCGGGGGGTCAGGGAGATACGCAGTATTTT.

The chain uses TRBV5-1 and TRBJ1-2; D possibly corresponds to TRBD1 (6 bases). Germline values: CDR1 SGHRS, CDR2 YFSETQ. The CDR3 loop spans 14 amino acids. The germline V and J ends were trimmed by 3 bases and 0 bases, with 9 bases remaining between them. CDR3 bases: TGCGCCAGCAGCTCGGGACAAGCTAACTATGGCTACACCTTC. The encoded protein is CASSSGQANYGYTF.

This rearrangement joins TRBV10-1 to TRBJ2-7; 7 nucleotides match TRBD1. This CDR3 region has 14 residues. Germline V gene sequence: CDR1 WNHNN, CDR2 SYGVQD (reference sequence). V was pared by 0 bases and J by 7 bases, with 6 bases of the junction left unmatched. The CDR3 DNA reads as TGCGCCAGCAGTGAGTCGTGGGCAGGGGGTGAGCAGTACTTC. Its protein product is CASSESWAGGEQYF.

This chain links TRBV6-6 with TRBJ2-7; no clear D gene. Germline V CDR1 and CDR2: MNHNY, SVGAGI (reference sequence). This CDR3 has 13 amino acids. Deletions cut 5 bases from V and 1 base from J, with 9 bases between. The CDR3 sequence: CASSVPPSYEQYF. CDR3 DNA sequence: TGTGCCAGCAGTGTCCCTCCTTCCTACGAGCAGTACTTC.

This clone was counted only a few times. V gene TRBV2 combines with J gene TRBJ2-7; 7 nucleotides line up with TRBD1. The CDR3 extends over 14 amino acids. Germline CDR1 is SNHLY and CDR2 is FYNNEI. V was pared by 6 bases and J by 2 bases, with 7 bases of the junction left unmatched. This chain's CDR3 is CASRLRDSPYEQYF. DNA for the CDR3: TGTGCCAGCAGGCTCCGGGACAGTCCCTACGAGCAGTACTTC. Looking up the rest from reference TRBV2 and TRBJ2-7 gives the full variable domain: EPEVTQTPSHQVTQMGQEVILRCVPISNHLYFYWYRQILGQKVEFLVSFYNNEISEKSEIFDDQFSVERPDGSNFTLKIRSTKLEDSAMYFCASRLRDSPYEQYFGPGTRLTVT.

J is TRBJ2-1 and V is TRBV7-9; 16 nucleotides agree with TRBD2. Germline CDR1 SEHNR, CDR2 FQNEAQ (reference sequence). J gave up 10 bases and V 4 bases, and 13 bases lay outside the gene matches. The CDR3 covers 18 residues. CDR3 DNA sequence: TGTGCCAGCAGCTCCCTCGGGGTTGGGACTAGCGGGAGGGGGGAGCAGTTCTTC. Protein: CASSSLGVGTSGRGEQFF. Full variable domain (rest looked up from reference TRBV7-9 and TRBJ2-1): DTGVSQNPRHKITKRGQNVTFRCDPISEHNRLYWYRQTLGQGPEFLTYFQNEAQLEKSRLLSDRFSAERPKGSFSTLEIQRTEQGDSAMYLCASSSLGVGTSGRGEQFFGPGTRLTVL.

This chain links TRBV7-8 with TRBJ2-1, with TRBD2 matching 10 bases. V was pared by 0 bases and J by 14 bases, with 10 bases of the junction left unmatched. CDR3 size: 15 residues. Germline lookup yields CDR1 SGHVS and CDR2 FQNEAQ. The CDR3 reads CASSLARSGRGGEFF. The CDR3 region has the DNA TGTGCCAGCAGCTTAGCGCGGAGCGGGAGGGGGGGGGAGTTCTTC.

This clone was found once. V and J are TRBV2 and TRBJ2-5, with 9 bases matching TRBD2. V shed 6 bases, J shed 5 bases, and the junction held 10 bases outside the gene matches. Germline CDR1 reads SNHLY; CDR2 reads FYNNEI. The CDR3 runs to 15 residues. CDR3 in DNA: TGTGCCAGCAGGATGGAGGCTAGCGGGATCGAGACCCAGTACTTC. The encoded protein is CASRMEASGIETQYF.

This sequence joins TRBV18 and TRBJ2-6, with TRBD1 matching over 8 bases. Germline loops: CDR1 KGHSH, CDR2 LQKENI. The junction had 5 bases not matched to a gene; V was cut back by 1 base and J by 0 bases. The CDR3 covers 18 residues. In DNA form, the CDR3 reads TGTGCCAGCTCACCACTAGGACAGGGCTTCTCTGGGGCCAACGTCCTGACTTTC. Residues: CASSPLGQGFSGANVLTF.

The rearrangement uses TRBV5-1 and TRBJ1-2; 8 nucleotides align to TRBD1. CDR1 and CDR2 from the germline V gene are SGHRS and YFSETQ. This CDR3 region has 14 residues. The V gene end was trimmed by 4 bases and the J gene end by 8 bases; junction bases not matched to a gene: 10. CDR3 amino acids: CASSPDGQGYGYTF. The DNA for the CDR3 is TGCGCCAGCAGCCCGGATGGACAGGGTTACGGCTACACCTTC.

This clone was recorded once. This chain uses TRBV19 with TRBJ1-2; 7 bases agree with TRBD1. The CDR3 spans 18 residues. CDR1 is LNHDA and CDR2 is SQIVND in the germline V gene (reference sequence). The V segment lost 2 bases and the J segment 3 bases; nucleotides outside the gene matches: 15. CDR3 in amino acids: CASSINSWTTGVDYGYTF. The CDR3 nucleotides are TGTGCCAGTAGTATAAACTCCTGGACAACAGGGGTGGACTATGGCTACACCTTC.

The CDR3 is CASGSGRGYNQPQHF. The CDR3, as DNA: TGTGCCAGTGGGTCGGGTCGGGGGTACAATCAGCCCCAGCATTTT. The rearrangement links TRBV19 to TRBJ1-5; a weak D match, TRBD1 (5 bases). Trimming took 8 bases from V and 3 from J, leaving 17 bases between them. This CDR3 contains 15 residues. Germline V gene data show CDR1 as LNHDA and CDR2 as SQIVND (reference sequence).

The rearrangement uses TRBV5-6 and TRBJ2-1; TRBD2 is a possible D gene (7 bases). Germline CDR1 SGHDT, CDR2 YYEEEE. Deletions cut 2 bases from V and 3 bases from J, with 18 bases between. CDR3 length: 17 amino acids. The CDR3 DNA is TGTGCCAGCAGCTTCGTCAAGGGGGGGTTTTACTACAATGAGCAGTTCTTC. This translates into CASSFVKGGFYYNEQFF.

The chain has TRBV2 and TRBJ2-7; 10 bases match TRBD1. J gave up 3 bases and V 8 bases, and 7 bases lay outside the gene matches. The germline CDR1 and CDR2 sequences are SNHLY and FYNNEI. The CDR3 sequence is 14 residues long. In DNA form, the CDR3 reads TGTGCCAGCGTGCCGAGGACAGGGGGCTACGAGCAGTACTTC. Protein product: CASVPRTGGYEQYF. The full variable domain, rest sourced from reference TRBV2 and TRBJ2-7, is EPEVTQTPSHQVTQMGQEVILRCVPISNHLYFYWYRQILGQKVEFLVSFYNNEISEKSEIFDDQFSVERPDGSNFTLKIRSTKLEDSAMYFCASVPRTGGYEQYFGPGTRLTVT.

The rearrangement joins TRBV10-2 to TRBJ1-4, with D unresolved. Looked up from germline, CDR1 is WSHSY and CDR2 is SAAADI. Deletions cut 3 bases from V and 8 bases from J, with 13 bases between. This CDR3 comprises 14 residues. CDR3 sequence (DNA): TGCGCCAGCAGTGATAAGGTTCCGGGAGAAAAACTGTTTTTT. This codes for CASSDKVPGEKLFF.

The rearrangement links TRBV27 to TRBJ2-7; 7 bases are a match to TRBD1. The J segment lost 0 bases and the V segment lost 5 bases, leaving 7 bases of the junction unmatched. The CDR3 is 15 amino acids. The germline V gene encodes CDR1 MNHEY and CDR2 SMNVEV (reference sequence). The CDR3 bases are TGTGCCAGCAGTCGACAGGGTGCGAGCTCCTACGAGCAGTACTTC. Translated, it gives CASSRQGASSYEQYF.

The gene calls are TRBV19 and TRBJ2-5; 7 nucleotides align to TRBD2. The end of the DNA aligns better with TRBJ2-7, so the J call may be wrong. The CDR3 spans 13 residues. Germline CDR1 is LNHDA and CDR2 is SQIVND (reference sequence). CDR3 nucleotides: TGTGCCAGTAGCACACGGGGGGAGGACGAGCAGTACTTC. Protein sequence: CASSTRGEDEQYF.

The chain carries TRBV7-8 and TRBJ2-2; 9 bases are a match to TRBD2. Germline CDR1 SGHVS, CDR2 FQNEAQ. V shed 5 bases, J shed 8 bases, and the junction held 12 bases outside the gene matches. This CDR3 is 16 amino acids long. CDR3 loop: CASSPREREARGELFF. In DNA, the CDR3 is TGTGCCAGCAGCCCTCGCGAGCGGGAGGCCCGGGGGGAGCTGTTTTTT. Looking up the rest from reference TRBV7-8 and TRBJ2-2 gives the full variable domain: GAGVSQSPRYKVAKRGQDVALRCDPISGHVSLFWYQQALGQGPEFLTYFQNEAQLDKSGLPSDRFFAERPEGSVSTLKIQRTQQEDSAVYLCASSPREREARGELFFGEGSRLTVL.